Listed below are T cell receptor beta chains from one sample, sequenced in a study of CD8 T cells in ankylosing spondylitis. TCRdb used MiXCR to reprocess the 5' RACE reads, holding one entry per CDR3 protein. Here the sample spans under 850,000 distinct CDR3 sequences, around 20% being singletons. Sequenced: blood, either unsorted or a sorted T cell fraction (not recorded which). These receptors came from a male donor with ankylosing spondylitis. CDR3s include the opening cysteine and the closing phenylalanine or tryptophan. Each record gives: V gene, D gene, clone size, J gene, CDR3 DNA, CDR3 protein. The D gene is left open where the match is weak. Size is stated for part of the rows, as once, few or many counts, or as a class when the clone is expanded.

V gene: TRBV20-1; D gene: TRBD2; clone size: few; J gene: TRBJ2-7; CDR3 DNA: TGCAGTGCTAAGGTGGGGGAGGGGAGCTCCTACGAGCAGTACTTC; CDR3 protein: CSAKVGEGSSYEQYF
V gene: TRBV12-3/TRBV12-4; D gene: TRBD1; clone size: -; J gene: TRBJ2-4; CDR3 DNA: TGTGCCAGCAGTCCCAGGGGGACGGCCAAAAACATTCAGTACTTC; CDR3 protein: CASSPRGTAKNIQYF
V gene: TRBV7-9; D gene: -; clone size: -; J gene: TRBJ2-3; CDR3 DNA: TGTGCCAGCAGCCCAGGGGCGGGTGGGGGCTCCACAGATACGCAGTATTTT; CDR3 protein: CASSPGAGGGSTDTQYF
V gene: TRBV12-3/TRBV12-4; D gene: TRBD1; clone size: few; J gene: TRBJ2-5; CDR3 DNA: TGTGCCAGCAGTTTGGGGACAGGGGTTGAGCTTGAGACCCAGTACTTC; CDR3 protein: CASSLGTGVELETQYF
V gene: TRBV20-1; D gene: TRBD1; clone size: -; J gene: TRBJ1-5; CDR3 DNA: TGCAGTGCTAGGGGCCGGACAGGGGATGGGGGCCTAGGTAATCAGCCCCAGCATTTT; CDR3 protein: CSARGRTGDGGLGNQPQHF
V gene: TRBV7-2; D gene: -; clone size: few; J gene: TRBJ2-7; CDR3 DNA: TGTGCCAGCAGCCATCGGACCCCCTACGAGCAGTACTTC; CDR3 protein: CASSHRTPYEQYF
V gene: TRBV29-1; D gene: -; clone size: -; J gene: TRBJ2-1; CDR3 DNA: TGCAGCGTTGGTAAAGCGTTATACAATGAGCAGTTCTTC; CDR3 protein: CSVGKALYNEQFF
V gene: TRBV6-1; D gene: TRBD2; clone size: -; J gene: TRBJ2-7; CDR3 DNA: TGTGCCAGCAGATCCGGGGGGGCGGACACCTACGAGCAGTACTTC; CDR3 protein: CASRSGGADTYEQYF
V gene: TRBV9; D gene: TRBD1; clone size: -; J gene: TRBJ2-2; CDR3 DNA: TGTGCCAGCAGCCCGACAGGGGGTAACACCGGGGAGCTGTTTTTT; CDR3 protein: CASSPTGGNTGELFF
V gene: TRBV4-1; D gene: -; clone size: -; J gene: TRBJ2-2; CDR3 DNA: TGCGCCAGCAGCCAAGAGGCCACCGGGGAGCTGTTTTTT; CDR3 protein: CASSQEATGELFF
V gene: TRBV28; D gene: TRBD2; clone size: -; J gene: TRBJ2-3; CDR3 DNA: TGTGCCAGCAGTTTGAACCCAGCGGGGGATTTATATACGCAGTATTTT; CDR3 protein: CASSLNPAGDLYTQYF
V gene: TRBV12-3/TRBV12-4; D gene: -; clone size: few; J gene: TRBJ1-1; CDR3 DNA: TGTGCCAGTCACACCGGGACGGCGAACACTGAAGCTTTCTTT; CDR3 protein: CASHTGTANTEAFF
V gene: TRBV29-1; D gene: -; clone size: -; J gene: TRBJ1-1; CDR3 DNA: TGCAGCGTTGGGGGGGCAGGTACTGAAGCTTTCTTT; CDR3 protein: CSVGGAGTEAFF
V gene: TRBV3-1; D gene: -; clone size: -; J gene: TRBJ1-1; CDR3 DNA: TGTGCCAGCAGCCAGGGGAGAAGGACTGAAGCTTTCTTT; CDR3 protein: CASSQGRRTEAFF
V gene: TRBV6-2/TRBV6-3; D gene: TRBD2; clone size: many; J gene: TRBJ2-7; CDR3 DNA: TGTGCCAGCAGTTACGGGACTAGCGGAACCTACGAGCAGTACTTC; CDR3 protein: CASSYGTSGTYEQYF
V gene: TRBV20-1; D gene: -; clone size: -; J gene: TRBJ1-1; CDR3 DNA: TGCAGTGCTAGAGCCCGGGTGGGGGCCTTCACTGAAGCTTTCTTT; CDR3 protein: CSARARVGAFTEAFF
V gene: TRBV5-1; D gene: TRBD1; clone size: few; J gene: TRBJ2-1; CDR3 DNA: TGCGCCAGCAGCAGATTTTGGCAGGGGGAATCGGGTGAGCAGTTCTTC; CDR3 protein: CASSRFWQGESGEQFF
V gene: TRBV20-1; D gene: -; clone size: few; J gene: TRBJ2-4; CDR3 DNA: TGCAGTGCTAGTGAGGTGACCTCCAAAAACATTCAGTACTTC; CDR3 protein: CSASEVTSKNIQYF
V gene: TRBV10-3; D gene: TRBD2; clone size: few; J gene: TRBJ2-1; CDR3 DNA: TGTGCCATCAGTGATCCGGGACTAGCTGAGGATGAGCAGTTCTTC; CDR3 protein: CAISDPGLAEDEQFF
V gene: TRBV29-1; D gene: -; clone size: -; J gene: TRBJ2-1; CDR3 DNA: TGCAGCGTTGTTGTGGGGGACAATGAGCAGTTCTTC; CDR3 protein: CSVVVGDNEQFF
V gene: TRBV5-1; D gene: -; clone size: few; J gene: TRBJ2-1; CDR3 DNA: TGCGCCAGCAGACCCACAGGGAAGTCCTACAATGAGCAGTTCTTC; CDR3 protein: CASRPTGKSYNEQFF
V gene: TRBV2; D gene: TRBD2; clone size: -; J gene: TRBJ2-5; CDR3 DNA: TGTGCCAGCAGGTGGCTAGCGGACGAGACCCAGTACTTC; CDR3 protein: CASRWLADETQYF
V gene: TRBV12-3/TRBV12-4; D gene: TRBD2; clone size: -; J gene: TRBJ2-3; CDR3 DNA: TGTGCCAGCAGTTTCAGACTAGCGGGAGGGCCGGAAGATACGCAGTATTTT; CDR3 protein: CASSFRLAGGPEDTQYF
V gene: TRBV12-3/TRBV12-4; D gene: -; clone size: few; J gene: TRBJ2-4; CDR3 DNA: TGTGCCAGCAGGCGGTCCCGACAGGCCAAAAACATTCAGTACTTC; CDR3 protein: CASRRSRQAKNIQYF
V gene: TRBV28; D gene: -; clone size: -; J gene: TRBJ2-3; CDR3 DNA: TGTGCCAGCAGTGGCCGGGGAGGGGGCTTGGATACGCAGTATTTT; CDR3 protein: CASSGRGGGLDTQYF
V gene: TRBV3-1; D gene: -; clone size: -; J gene: TRBJ2-1; CDR3 DNA: TGTGCCAGCAGCCAAGTTGAGAACAATGAGCAGTTCTTC; CDR3 protein: CASSQVENNEQFF
V gene: TRBV9; D gene: -; clone size: -; J gene: TRBJ2-1; CDR3 DNA: TGTGCCAGCAGCGTAGTGGAGGAAGGACCTTACAATGAGCAGTTCTTC; CDR3 protein: CASSVVEEGPYNEQFF
V gene: TRBV15; D gene: TRBD2; clone size: few; J gene: TRBJ2-2; CDR3 DNA: TGTGCCACCAGCAGAGACCCCCTAGCGGGAGTCGCCGGGGAGCTGTTTTTT; CDR3 protein: CATSRDPLAGVAGELFF
V gene: TRBV20-1; D gene: TRBD1; clone size: few; J gene: TRBJ1-5; CDR3 DNA: TGCAGTGCTATCGCCGGGACAGGTAGCAATCAGCCCCAGCATTTT; CDR3 protein: CSAIAGTGSNQPQHF
V gene: TRBV5-1; D gene: TRBD1; clone size: -; J gene: TRBJ1-2; CDR3 DNA: TGCGCCAGCAGCTCGGAGACAGGGGGCGTCGACTATGGCTACACCTTC; CDR3 protein: CASSSETGGVDYGYTF
V gene: TRBV20-1; D gene: TRBD1; clone size: few; J gene: TRBJ1-2; CDR3 DNA: TGCAGTGCTAACCCGACAGGGGTCGCTAACTATGGCTACACCTTC; CDR3 protein: CSANPTGVANYGYTF
V gene: TRBV7-2; D gene: TRBD2; clone size: -; J gene: TRBJ2-3; CDR3 DNA: TGTGCCAGCAGCTGGACTAGCGGGGCAGATACGCAGTATTTT; CDR3 protein: CASSWTSGADTQYF
V gene: TRBV12-3/TRBV12-4; D gene: TRBD1; clone size: many; J gene: TRBJ1-2; CDR3 DNA: TGTGCCAGCAGTTCCCAAGGACAGGGGGCTGGCTACACCTTC; CDR3 protein: CASSSQGQGAGYTF
V gene: TRBV5-1; D gene: TRBD2; clone size: few; J gene: TRBJ2-7; CDR3 DNA: TGCGCCAGCAGCTTGTCTCTAGCGGGGTCCTACGAGCAGTACTTC; CDR3 protein: CASSLSLAGSYEQYF
V gene: TRBV7-9; D gene: TRBD1; clone size: -; J gene: TRBJ2-5; CDR3 DNA: TGTGCCAGCAGCCCTGGGGGCAGGGGGCAAGAGACCCAGTACTTC; CDR3 protein: CASSPGGRGQETQYF
V gene: TRBV20-1; D gene: TRBD2; clone size: -; J gene: TRBJ2-5; CDR3 DNA: TGCAGTGCTAGAGATCTGTCTAGCGGGACCCAGTACTTC; CDR3 protein: CSARDLSSGTQYF
V gene: TRBV6-6; D gene: -; clone size: few; J gene: TRBJ2-5; CDR3 DNA: TGTGCCAGCGGCGAGGAACAAGAGACCCAGTACTTC; CDR3 protein: CASGEEQETQYF
V gene: TRBV5-1; D gene: TRBD1; clone size: -; J gene: TRBJ2-2; CDR3 DNA: TGCGCCAGCAGCACCAGGGGGTACGGGAACACCGGGGAGCTGTTTTTT; CDR3 protein: CASSTRGYGNTGELFF
V gene: TRBV5-5; D gene: TRBD1; clone size: -; J gene: TRBJ1-4; CDR3 DNA: TGTGCCAGCAGCATGGGACAGGGCCAGGAAAAACTGTTTTTT; CDR3 protein: CASSMGQGQEKLFF
V gene: TRBV7-8; D gene: -; clone size: few; J gene: TRBJ1-5; CDR3 DNA: TGTGCCAGCAGCTCCCCGGTTGGGGACGTATGGCAGCCCCAGCATTTT; CDR3 protein: CASSSPVGDVWQPQHF
V gene: TRBV11-2; D gene: TRBD1; clone size: -; J gene: TRBJ2-7; CDR3 DNA: TGTGCCAGCAGAAAAGGCTCTGGGACAGGGCATTCGAGGGAGCAGTACTTC; CDR3 protein: CASRKGSGTGHSREQYF
V gene: TRBV27; D gene: -; clone size: many; J gene: TRBJ2-5; CDR3 DNA: TGTGCCAGCAGTCCCGGGTACTTCAAAGAGACCCAGTACTTC; CDR3 protein: CASSPGYFKETQYF
V gene: TRBV16; D gene: -; clone size: -; J gene: TRBJ1-6; CDR3 DNA: TGTGCCAGCAGCCAATCCCGGGACCAAGGAGGGTCACCCCTCCACTTT; CDR3 protein: CASSQSRDQGGSPLHF
V gene: TRBV2; D gene: TRBD2; clone size: many; J gene: TRBJ2-5; CDR3 DNA: TGTGCCAGCAGTGAATGGGCGGGAGAAGAGACCCAGTACTTC; CDR3 protein: CASSEWAGEETQYF
V gene: TRBV24-1; D gene: -; clone size: -; J gene: TRBJ1-1; CDR3 DNA: TGTGCCACCATCCGGGACTGGGGACGTGGAACTGAAGCTTTCTTT; CDR3 protein: CATIRDWGRGTEAFF
V gene: TRBV7-9; D gene: -; clone size: -; J gene: TRBJ1-2; CDR3 DNA: TGTGCCAGCAGCCCCATCGGAGGGAATGGCTACACCTTC; CDR3 protein: CASSPIGGNGYTF
V gene: TRBV29-1; D gene: TRBD2; clone size: few; J gene: TRBJ2-7; CDR3 DNA: TGCAGCGTTGAACGCGGGAGAGCGGGCGAGCAGTACTTC; CDR3 protein: CSVERGRAGEQYF
V gene: TRBV15; D gene: TRBD1; clone size: few; J gene: TRBJ2-2; CDR3 DNA: TGTGCCACCAGTAGGGACAGGGGATACACCGGGGAGCTGTTTTTT; CDR3 protein: CATSRDRGYTGELFF
V gene: TRBV7-9; D gene: TRBD1; clone size: few; J gene: TRBJ2-7; CDR3 DNA: TGTGCCAGCAGCTCACCGGGACAGCTCGTCTACGAGCAGTACTTC; CDR3 protein: CASSSPGQLVYEQYF
V gene: TRBV20-1; D gene: -; clone size: many; J gene: TRBJ2-1; CDR3 DNA: TGCAGTGCCATCCCCGGGCCAGGCTCCTACAATGAGCAGTTCTTC; CDR3 protein: CSAIPGPGSYNEQFF
V gene: TRBV29-1; D gene: -; clone size: few; J gene: TRBJ1-2; CDR3 DNA: TGCAGCGTTGAAGGGGGGGACAAGGGCCCTTTCTATGGCTACACCTTC; CDR3 protein: CSVEGGDKGPFYGYTF
V gene: TRBV27; D gene: -; clone size: few; J gene: TRBJ2-1; CDR3 DNA: TGTGCCAGCAGTTTCTTCTCTGCCTACAATGAGCAGTTCTTC; CDR3 protein: CASSFFSAYNEQFF
V gene: TRBV3-1; D gene: -; clone size: few; J gene: TRBJ1-1; CDR3 DNA: TGTGCCAGCAGCCAAGAGGGGGCCCCAAGGACTGAAGCTTTCTTT; CDR3 protein: CASSQEGAPRTEAFF
V gene: TRBV11-2; D gene: -; clone size: -; J gene: TRBJ2-1; CDR3 DNA: TGTGCCAGCAGCTCCTTTAAAAATTCCGGGATCCATGAGCAGTTCTTC; CDR3 protein: CASSSFKNSGIHEQFF
V gene: TRBV27; D gene: -; clone size: many; J gene: TRBJ1-5; CDR3 DNA: TGTGCCAGCAGTTACAGGGAGGATCAGCCCCAGCATTTT; CDR3 protein: CASSYREDQPQHF
V gene: TRBV20-1; D gene: TRBD1; clone size: few; J gene: TRBJ2-7; CDR3 DNA: TGCAGTGCTAGAAACTCCGGGACAGGAACCTACGAGCAGTACTTC; CDR3 protein: CSARNSGTGTYEQYF
V gene: TRBV15; D gene: -; clone size: -; J gene: TRBJ1-5; CDR3 DNA: TGTGCCACCAGCAGGGACCAGGGGTATAGCAATCAGCCCCAGCATTTT; CDR3 protein: CATSRDQGYSNQPQHF